This TCR beta chain was sequenced in a study of blood T cell repertoires in COVID-19. Sequenced by immunoSEQ multiplex PCR; TCRdb stores in-frame clones only, minus some. Here the sample spans about 300,000 clones, roughly 90% being singletons. This TCR was sampled from a man between 18 and 35 years old with active or convalescent COVID-19. The sequencing input was peripheral blood.

CDR3 in amino acids: CASSWGSPSSGANVLTF. As DNA, the CDR3 is TGTGCCAGCAGCTGGGGCAGCCCTAGCTCTGGGGCCAACGTCCTGACTTTC. V gene TRBV11-2 combines with J gene TRBJ2-6, with D possibly matching TRBD1 (5 bases). The V and J ends lost 4 bases and 0 bases respectively, with 13 bases between them. CDR1 and CDR2 (germline): SGHAT, FQNNGV. This CDR3 is 17 amino acids long.